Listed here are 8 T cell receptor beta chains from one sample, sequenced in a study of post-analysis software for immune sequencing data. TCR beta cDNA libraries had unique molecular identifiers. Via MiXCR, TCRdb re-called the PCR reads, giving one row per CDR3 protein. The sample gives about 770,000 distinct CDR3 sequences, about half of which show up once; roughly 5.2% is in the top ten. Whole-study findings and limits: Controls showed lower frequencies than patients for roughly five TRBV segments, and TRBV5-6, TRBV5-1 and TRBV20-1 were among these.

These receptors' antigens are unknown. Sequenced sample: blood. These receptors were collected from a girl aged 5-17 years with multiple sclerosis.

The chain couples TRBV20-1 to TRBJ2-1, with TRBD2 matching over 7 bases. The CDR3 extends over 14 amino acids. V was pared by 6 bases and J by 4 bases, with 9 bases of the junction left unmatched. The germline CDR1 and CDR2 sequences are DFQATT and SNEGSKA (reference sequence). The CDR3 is CSAHRGTTYNEQFF. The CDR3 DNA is TGCAGTGCCCACCGAGGGACTACTTACAATGAGCAGTTCTTC.

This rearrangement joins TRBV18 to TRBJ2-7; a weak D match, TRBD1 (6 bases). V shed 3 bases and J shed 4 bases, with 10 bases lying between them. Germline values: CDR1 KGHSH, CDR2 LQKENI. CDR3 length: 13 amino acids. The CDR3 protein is CASSPPGQYEQYF. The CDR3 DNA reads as TGTGCCAGCTCACCGCCGGGACAATACGAGCAGTACTTC.

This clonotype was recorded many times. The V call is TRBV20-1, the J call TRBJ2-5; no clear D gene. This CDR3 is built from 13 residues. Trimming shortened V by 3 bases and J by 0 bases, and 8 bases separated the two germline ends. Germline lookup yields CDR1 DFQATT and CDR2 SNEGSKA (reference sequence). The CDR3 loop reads CSASREYQETQYF. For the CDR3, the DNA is TGCAGTGCTAGTCGTGAATACCAAGAGACCCAGTACTTC.

Here the CDR3 reads CASSSSQTDGYTF. In DNA, the CDR3 is TGCGCCAGCAGCTCAAGCCAGACAGACGGCTACACCTTC. The chain links TRBV5-1 to TRBJ1-2; D might be TRBD1 (5 bases). CDR1 and CDR2 (germline): SGHRS, YFSETQ. The CDR3 is made up of 13 amino acids. Trimming pared 3 bases from V and 8 bases from J, leaving 14 bases between.

Written as DNA, the CDR3 is TGTGCCATCAGTGAGTCGAACAATGAGCAGTTCTTC. Translation: CAISESNNEQFF. J is TRBJ2-1 and V is TRBV10-3; D unresolved. The CDR3 is 12 residues long. The ends were cut back, 0 bases at V and 5 bases at J, with 2 bases in the middle. Germline V lookup: CDR1 ENHRY, CDR2 SYGVKD.

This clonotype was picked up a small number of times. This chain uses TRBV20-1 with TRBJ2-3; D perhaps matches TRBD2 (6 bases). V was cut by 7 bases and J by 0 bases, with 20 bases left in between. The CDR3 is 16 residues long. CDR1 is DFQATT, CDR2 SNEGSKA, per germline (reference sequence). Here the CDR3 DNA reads TGCAGTGTCAAGGGTGGGAGCGGGCGGAGCACAGATACGCAGTATTTT. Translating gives CSVKGGSGRSTDTQYF.

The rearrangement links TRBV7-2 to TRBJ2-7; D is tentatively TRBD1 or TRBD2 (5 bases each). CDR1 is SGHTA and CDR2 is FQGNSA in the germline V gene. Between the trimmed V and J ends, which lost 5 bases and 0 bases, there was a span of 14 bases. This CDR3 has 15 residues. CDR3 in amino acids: CASSPRDAFSYEQYF. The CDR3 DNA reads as TGTGCCAGCAGCCCCCGGGACGCATTCTCCTACGAGCAGTACTTC.

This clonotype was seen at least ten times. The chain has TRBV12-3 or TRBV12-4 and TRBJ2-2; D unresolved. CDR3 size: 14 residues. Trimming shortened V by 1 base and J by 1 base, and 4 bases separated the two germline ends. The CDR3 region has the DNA TGTGCCAGCAGTTTAGGGCTGAACACCGGGGAGCTGTTTTTT. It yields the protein CASSLGLNTGELFF.